This T cell receptor beta chain was recovered during a study of yellow fever vaccine responses in identical twins. TCRdb fed the RT-PCR reads into MiXCR, producing one record per CDR3 protein. The sample consists of approximately 33,000 distinct CDR3 sequences, roughly three fifths of them appearing once. V was pared by 5 bases and J by 6 bases, with 14 bases between. The CDR3 is 14 amino acids. The chain couples TRBV12-3 or TRBV12-4 to TRBJ2-1; D gene ambiguous. Sequencing used T cells from blood (PBMCs), unsorted or a sorted subset (not recorded which), obtained before or after yellow fever vaccination (not recorded which). This clonotype was obtained from a woman younger than 35 who received the yellow fever vaccine. Here the CDR3 reads CASSLSHLANEQFF. CDR3 DNA: TGTGCCAGCAGTCTTTCCCACTTGGCCAATGAGCAGTTCTTC.